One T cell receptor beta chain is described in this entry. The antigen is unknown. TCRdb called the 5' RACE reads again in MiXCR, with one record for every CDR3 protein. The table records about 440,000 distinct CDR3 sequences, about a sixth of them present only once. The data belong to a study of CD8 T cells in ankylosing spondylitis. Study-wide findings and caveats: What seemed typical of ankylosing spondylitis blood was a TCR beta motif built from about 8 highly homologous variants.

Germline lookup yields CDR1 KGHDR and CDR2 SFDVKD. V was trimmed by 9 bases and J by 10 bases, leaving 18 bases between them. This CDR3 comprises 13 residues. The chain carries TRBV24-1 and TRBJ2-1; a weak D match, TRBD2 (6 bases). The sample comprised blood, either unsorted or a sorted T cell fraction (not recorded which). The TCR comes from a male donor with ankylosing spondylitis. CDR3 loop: CATGGSGQKEQFF. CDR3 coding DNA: TGTGCCACCGGAGGTAGCGGACAAAAGGAGCAGTTCTTC.